A selection of T cell receptor beta chains follows, all from one sample in a study of identical twins. Each CDR3 protein is one row after TCRdb ran MiXCR on the 5' RACE reads. The sample shows hundreds of thousands of distinct CDR3 sequences, over 5% of them seen only once. The sequenced material came from naive T cells sorted from blood. These TCRs come from a man younger than 35 in good health. Each CDR3 is given without its conserved first and last residue.

CDR3aa: AISSGSITHEQY
v_gene: TRBV10-3

CDR3aa: ASSLERTSGHEQF
v_gene: TRBV7-9

CDR3aa: ASSPRRTGGWQY
v_gene: TRBV7-9

CDR3aa: ASSSPGLVSYEQY
v_gene: TRBV6-5

CDR3aa: AARKGPEGNTEAF
v_gene: TRBV10-3

CDR3aa: ASSLFDRSNYGYT
v_gene: TRBV5-1

CDR3aa: ASSPSNYEQY
v_gene: TRBV14

CDR3aa: ASSTPGTGSSYNEQF
v_gene: TRBV6-2/TRBV6-3

CDR3aa: SARVLAATDTQY
v_gene: TRBV20-1

CDR3aa: ASESKTYNEQF
v_gene: TRBV12-5

CDR3aa: ASSSPLDSRRLDTQY
v_gene: TRBV6-5

CDR3aa: SAKGGGGETQY
v_gene: TRBV20-1

CDR3aa: ASSLTGHGETEAF
v_gene: TRBV11-2

CDR3aa: ATSDHGRTNTGELF
v_gene: TRBV24-1

CDR3aa: ASSPGWRDQPQH
v_gene: TRBV18

CDR3aa: ASSGEITDPETQY
v_gene: TRBV3-1

CDR3aa: ASSPGHRGSDTQY
v_gene: TRBV11-2

CDR3aa: ASSLVLAGVGTDTQY
v_gene: TRBV5-1

CDR3aa: ASSFVAGESETQY
v_gene: TRBV12-3/TRBV12-4

CDR3aa: ASSYTWDGDYEQY
v_gene: TRBV6-5

CDR3aa: ASSSDSGRRTDTQY
v_gene: TRBV7-2

CDR3aa: ASSLPGQGAWRELF
v_gene: TRBV5-1

CDR3aa: ASSLDSPAEAF
v_gene: TRBV11-2

CDR3aa: AINPGTGSGGYT
v_gene: TRBV10-3

CDR3aa: ATANPTSGDHGTQY
v_gene: TRBV24-1

CDR3aa: ASSFQLTDSYGYT
v_gene: TRBV6-1

CDR3aa: AISGGGVGQELDLDYGYT
v_gene: TRBV10-3

CDR3aa: ASSQDFSGSYGYT
v_gene: TRBV4-3

CDR3aa: ASSLEVRVQDNEQF
v_gene: TRBV5-1

CDR3aa: ATQSLRGNSYNEQF
v_gene: TRBV6-2/TRBV6-3

CDR3aa: ASTPRTSGITNTGELF
v_gene: TRBV6-1

CDR3aa: ASSFEGQSIGELF
v_gene: TRBV12-3/TRBV12-4

CDR3aa: SAQGLAGTSTDTQY
v_gene: TRBV29-1

CDR3aa: ATSDQRSERASY
v_gene: TRBV24-1

CDR3aa: ASSFSAESPDTQY
v_gene: TRBV12-3/TRBV12-4

CDR3aa: ASSGEFIGTRKTGELF
v_gene: TRBV12-3/TRBV12-4

CDR3aa: ASSAGTSGRNEQY
v_gene: TRBV27

CDR3aa: SGTRQSYGYT
v_gene: TRBV29-1

CDR3aa: ASSRGGNTEAF
v_gene: TRBV12-3/TRBV12-4

CDR3aa: ASSPGPRLAGNYNEQF
v_gene: TRBV5-1

CDR3aa: ASSLARAANTGELF
v_gene: TRBV5-1

CDR3aa: ASSLTTDRNTEAF
v_gene: TRBV7-3

CDR3aa: ASSTTAGGAF
v_gene: TRBV7-9

CDR3aa: ASRASGGVYEQF
v_gene: TRBV6-1

CDR3aa: ASSQEGTGAGTDTQY
v_gene: TRBV4-1

CDR3aa: ASSFGTGYDEQY
v_gene: TRBV7-9

CDR3aa: ASSLNPQIAGADGELF
v_gene: TRBV7-8

CDR3aa: AISHFPNEQF
v_gene: TRBV10-3

CDR3aa: AISGDKGLETQY
v_gene: TRBV10-3

CDR3aa: ASSHPRGRETQY
v_gene: TRBV12-3/TRBV12-4